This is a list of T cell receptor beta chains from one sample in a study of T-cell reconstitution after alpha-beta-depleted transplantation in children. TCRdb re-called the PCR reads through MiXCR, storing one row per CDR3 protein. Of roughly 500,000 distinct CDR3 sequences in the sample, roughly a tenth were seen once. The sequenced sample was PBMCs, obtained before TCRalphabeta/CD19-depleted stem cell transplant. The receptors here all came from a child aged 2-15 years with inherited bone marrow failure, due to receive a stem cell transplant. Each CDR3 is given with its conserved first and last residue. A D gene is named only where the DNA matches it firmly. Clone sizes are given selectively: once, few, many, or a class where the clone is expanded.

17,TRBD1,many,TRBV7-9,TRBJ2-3,TGTGCCAGCAGCTCAGGGGACAGCCATCCTAGCACAGATACGCAGTATTTT,CASSSGDSHPSTDTQYF
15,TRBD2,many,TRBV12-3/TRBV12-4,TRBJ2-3,TGTGCCAGCAGTTCTAGCGGGAGGTCAACAGATACGCAGTATTTT,CASSSSGRSTDTQYF
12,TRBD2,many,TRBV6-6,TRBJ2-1,TGTGCCAGCGGTAGCGGGATAGGTGAGCAGTTCTTC,CASGSGIGEQFF
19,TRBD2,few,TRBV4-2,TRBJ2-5,TGTGCCAGCAGCCAAGAGGGACTAGCGGGAGGGCCTTCCTTAGAGACCCAGTACTTC,CASSQEGLAGGPSLETQYF
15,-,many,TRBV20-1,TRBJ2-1,TGCAGTGCTAGTTATGGGGGGAGCGCCTACAATGAGCAGTTCTTC,CSASYGGSAYNEQFF
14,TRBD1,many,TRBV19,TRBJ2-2,TGTGCCAGTAATTTCGGGACAGCGACCGGGGAGCTGTTTTTT,CASNFGTATGELFF
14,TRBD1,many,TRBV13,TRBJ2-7,TGTGCCAGCAGCCCCCCGGACAGGGGACACGAGCAGTACTTC,CASSPPDRGHEQYF
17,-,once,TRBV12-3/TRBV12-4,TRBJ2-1,TGTGCCAGCAGCTCGATCCAAGGACTGGGCTCCTACAATGAGCAGTTCTTC,CASSSIQGLGSYNEQFF
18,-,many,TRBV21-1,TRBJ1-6,TGTGCCAGCAGCAAAAGAAAGTCACCGGGACAGAATAATTCACCCCTCCACTTT,CASSKRKSPGQNNSPLHF
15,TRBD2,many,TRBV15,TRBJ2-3,TGTGCCACCAGCAGCAGGACTAGCCCCACAGATACGCAGTATTTT,CATSSRTSPTDTQYF
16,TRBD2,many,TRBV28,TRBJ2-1,TGTGCCAGCAGTTTAATGACGGGGAGGGCCTGGAATGAGCAGTTCTTC,CASSLMTGRAWNEQFF
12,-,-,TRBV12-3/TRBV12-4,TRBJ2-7,TGTGCCAGCAGTTCCGGACCCTACGAGCAGAACTTC,CASSSGPYEQNF
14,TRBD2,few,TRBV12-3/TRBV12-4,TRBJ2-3,TGTGCCAGCAGGCTAGCGGGAGGTGTAGATACGCAGTATTTT,CASRLAGGVDTQYF
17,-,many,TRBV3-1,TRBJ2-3,TGTGCCAGCAGCCAAGAGATGGAATTCTCCCCAACAGATACGCAGTATTTT,CASSQEMEFSPTDTQYF
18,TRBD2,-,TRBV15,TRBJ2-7,TGTGCCACCAGCAGAGGAAGCGGGGGGCTAGCGGTAGCCTACGAGCAGTACTTC,CATSRGSGGLAVAYEQYF
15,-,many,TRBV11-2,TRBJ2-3,TGTGCCAGCAGCTTTGGGGTTTCTAGCACAGATACGCAGTATTTT,CASSFGVSSTDTQYF
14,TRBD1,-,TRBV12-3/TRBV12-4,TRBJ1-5,TGTGCCAGCAGCAGACAGGGGGGGGATCAGCCCCAGCATTTT,CASSRQGGDQPQHF
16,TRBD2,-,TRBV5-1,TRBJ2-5,TGCGCCAGCAGCAGACGTAAGCGGGAGAGGGAAGAGACCCAGTACTTC,CASSRRKREREETQYF
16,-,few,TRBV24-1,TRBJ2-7,TGTGCCACCAGTGATTTTGCCGGTTTGGGCTCCTACGAGCAGTACTTC,CATSDFAGLGSYEQYF
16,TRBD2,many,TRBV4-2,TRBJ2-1,TGTGCCAGCAGCCACCGACTAGCGGGAGAGGGGGATGAGCAGTTCTTC,CASSHRLAGEGDEQFF
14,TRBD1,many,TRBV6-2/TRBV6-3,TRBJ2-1,TGTGCCAGCAGGGACAGGGGTTTGTTGAATGAGCAGTTCTTC,CASRDRGLLNEQFF
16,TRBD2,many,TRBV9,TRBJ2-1,TGTGCCAGCAGCGTAGTGGGTAGCGGGAGCTACAATGAGCAGTTCTTC,CASSVVGSGSYNEQFF
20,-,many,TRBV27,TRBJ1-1,TGTGCCAGCAGTTTATCCACAGTGATAACCGTACCACCGGGGAGCACTGAAGCTTTCTTT,CASSLSTVITVPPGSTEAFF
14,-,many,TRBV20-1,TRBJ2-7,TGCAGTGCTAGCCCTGGGGCCTATTCCTACGAGCAGTACTTC,CSASPGAYSYEQYF
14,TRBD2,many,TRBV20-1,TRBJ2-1,TGCAGTGCTAGAGACCCTGGGGAGGGCCATGAGCAGTTCTTC,CSARDPGEGHEQFF
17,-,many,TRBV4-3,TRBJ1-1,TGCGCCAGCAGCCAAGATGCGTGGGAAGGGGGTTTTACTGAAGCTTTCTTT,CASSQDAWEGGFTEAFF
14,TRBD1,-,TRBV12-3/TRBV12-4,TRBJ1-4,TGTGCCAGCAGCCACGACAGGGATCTAGAAAAACTGTTTTTT,CASSHDRDLEKLFF
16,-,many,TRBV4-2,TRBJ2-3,TGTGCCAGCAGCCAAGTGGGCGAGGGAGTGGCAGATACGCAGTATTTT,CASSQVGEGVADTQYF
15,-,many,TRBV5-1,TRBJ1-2,TGCGCCAGCAGCGCGCACGCCGTCACACCTGGGGGCTACACCTTC,CASSAHAVTPGGYTF
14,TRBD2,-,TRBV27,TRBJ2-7,TGTGCCAGCAGACCGCGGGAGTTGGTCTACGAGCAGTACTTC,CASRPRELVYEQYF
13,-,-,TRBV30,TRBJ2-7,TGTGCCTGGAGTATTGGCAGACCCTACGAGCAGTACTTC,CAWSIGRPYEQYF
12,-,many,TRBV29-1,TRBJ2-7,TGCAGCGTTGATACGGGCCACTACGAGCAGTACTTC,CSVDTGHYEQYF
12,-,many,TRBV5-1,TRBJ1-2,TGCGCCAGCAGCACGGACAGATATGGCTACACCTTC,CASSTDRYGYTF
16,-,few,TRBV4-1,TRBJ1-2,TGCGCCAGCAGCCCAGCCGGGCGGGGGAAGTTCTATGGCTACACCTTC,CASSPAGRGKFYGYTF
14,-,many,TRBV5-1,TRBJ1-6,TGCGCCAGCAGCCCCGGGCAGTTGAATTCACCCCTCCACTTT,CASSPGQLNSPLHF
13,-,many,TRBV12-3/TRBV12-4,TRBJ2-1,TGTGCCAGCAGCCTTCAAGGTGGGGATGAGCAGTTCTTC,CASSLQGGDEQFF
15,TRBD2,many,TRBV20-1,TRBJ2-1,TGCAGTGCTGAACTAGCGGGAGGGCCTACAAATGAGCAGTTCTTC,CSAELAGGPTNEQFF